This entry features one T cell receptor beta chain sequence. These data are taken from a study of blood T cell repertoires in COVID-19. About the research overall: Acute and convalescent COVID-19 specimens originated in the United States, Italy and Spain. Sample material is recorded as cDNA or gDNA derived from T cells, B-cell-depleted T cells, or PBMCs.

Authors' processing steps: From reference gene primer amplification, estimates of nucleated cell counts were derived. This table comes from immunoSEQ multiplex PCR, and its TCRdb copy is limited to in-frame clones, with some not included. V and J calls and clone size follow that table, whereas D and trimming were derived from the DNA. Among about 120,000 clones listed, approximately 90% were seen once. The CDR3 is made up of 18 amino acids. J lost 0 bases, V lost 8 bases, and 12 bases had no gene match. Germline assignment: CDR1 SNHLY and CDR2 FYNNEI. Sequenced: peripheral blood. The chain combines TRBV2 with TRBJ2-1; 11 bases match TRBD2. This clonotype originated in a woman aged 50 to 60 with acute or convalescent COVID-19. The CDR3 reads CASQSGTSGRSSYNEQFF. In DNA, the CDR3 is TGTGCCAGCCAATCCGGGACTAGCGGACGGAGCTCCTACAATGAGCAGTTCTTC.